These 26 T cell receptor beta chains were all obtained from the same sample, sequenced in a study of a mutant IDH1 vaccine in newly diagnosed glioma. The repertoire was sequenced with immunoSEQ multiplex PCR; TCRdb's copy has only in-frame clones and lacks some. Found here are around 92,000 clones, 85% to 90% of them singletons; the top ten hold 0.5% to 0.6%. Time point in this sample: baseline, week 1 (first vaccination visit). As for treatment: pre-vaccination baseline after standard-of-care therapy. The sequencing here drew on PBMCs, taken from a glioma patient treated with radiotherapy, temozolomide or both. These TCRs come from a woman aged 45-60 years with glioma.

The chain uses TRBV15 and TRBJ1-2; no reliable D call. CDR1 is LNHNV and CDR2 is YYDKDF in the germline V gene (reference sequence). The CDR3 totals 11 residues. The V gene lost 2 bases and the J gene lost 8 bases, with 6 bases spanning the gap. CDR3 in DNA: TGTGCCACCAGCAGAAATGGGGGCTACACCTTC. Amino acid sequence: CATSRNGGYTF.

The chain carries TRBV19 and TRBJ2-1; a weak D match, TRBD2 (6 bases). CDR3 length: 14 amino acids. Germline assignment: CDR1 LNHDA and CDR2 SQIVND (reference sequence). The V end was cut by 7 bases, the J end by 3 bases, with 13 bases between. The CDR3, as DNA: TGTGCCAGTACCCCCGGGCGGGACTACAATGAGCAGTTCTTC. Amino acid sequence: CASTPGRDYNEQFF.

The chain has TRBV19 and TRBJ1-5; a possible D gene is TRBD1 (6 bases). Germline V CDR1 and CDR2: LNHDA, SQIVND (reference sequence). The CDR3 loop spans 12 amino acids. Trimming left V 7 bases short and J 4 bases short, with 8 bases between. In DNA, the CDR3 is TGTGCCAGTAAAGGGGGGAATCAGCCCCAGCATTTT. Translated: CASKGGNQPQHF. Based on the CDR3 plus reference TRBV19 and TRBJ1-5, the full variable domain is DGGITQSPKYLFRKEGQNVTLSCEQNLNHDAMYWYRQDPGQGLRLIYYSQIVNDFQKGDIAEGYSVSREKKESFPLTVTSAQKNPTAFYLCASKGGNQPQHFGDGTRLSIL.

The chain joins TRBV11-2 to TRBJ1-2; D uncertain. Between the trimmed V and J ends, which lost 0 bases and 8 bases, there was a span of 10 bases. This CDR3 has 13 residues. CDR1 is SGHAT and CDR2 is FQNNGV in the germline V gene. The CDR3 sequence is CASSLDSTPGYTF. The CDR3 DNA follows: TGTGCCAGCAGCTTAGACAGCACCCCGGGCTACACCTTC.

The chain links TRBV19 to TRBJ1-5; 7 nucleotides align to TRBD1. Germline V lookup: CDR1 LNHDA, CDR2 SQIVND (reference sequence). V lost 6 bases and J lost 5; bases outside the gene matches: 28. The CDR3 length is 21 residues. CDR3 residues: CASRTTPYLTHRGEEDQPQHF. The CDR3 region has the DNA TGTGCCAGTAGAACGACCCCATATCTCACCCACAGGGGCGAAGAGGATCAGCCCCAGCATTTT.

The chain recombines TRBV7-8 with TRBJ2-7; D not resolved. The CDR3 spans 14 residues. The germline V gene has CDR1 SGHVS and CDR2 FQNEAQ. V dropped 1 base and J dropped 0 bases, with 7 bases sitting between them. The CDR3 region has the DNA TGTGCCAGCAGCTTAGGAGGAACCTCCTACGAGCAGTACTTC. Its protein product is CASSLGGTSYEQYF. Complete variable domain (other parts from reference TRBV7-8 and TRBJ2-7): GAGVSQSPRYKVAKRGQDVALRCDPISGHVSLFWYQQALGQGPEFLTYFQNEAQLDKSGLPSDRFFAERPEGSVSTLKIQRTQQEDSAVYLCASSLGGTSYEQYFGPGTRLTVT.

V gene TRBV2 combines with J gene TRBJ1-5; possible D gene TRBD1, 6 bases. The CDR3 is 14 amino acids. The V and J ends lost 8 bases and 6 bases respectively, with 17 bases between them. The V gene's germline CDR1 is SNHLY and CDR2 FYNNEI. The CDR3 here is CASRGAGEGQPQHF. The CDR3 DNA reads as TGTGCCAGCCGGGGGGCAGGGGAAGGTCAGCCCCAGCATTTT.

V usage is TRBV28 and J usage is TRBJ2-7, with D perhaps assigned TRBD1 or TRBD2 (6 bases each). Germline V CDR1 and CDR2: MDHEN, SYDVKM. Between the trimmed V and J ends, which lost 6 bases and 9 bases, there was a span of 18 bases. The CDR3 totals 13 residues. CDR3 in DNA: TGTGCCAGCAGAGAACAGGGACGGGGGAGGCAGTACTTC. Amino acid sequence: CASREQGRGRQYF.

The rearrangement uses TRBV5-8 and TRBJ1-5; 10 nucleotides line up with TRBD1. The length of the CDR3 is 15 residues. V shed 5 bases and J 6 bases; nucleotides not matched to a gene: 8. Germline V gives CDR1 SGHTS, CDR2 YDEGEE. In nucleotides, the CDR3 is TGTGCCAGCAGTGCCGGGACAGGGGTTACTCAGCCCCAGCATTTT. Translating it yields CASSAGTGVTQPQHF.

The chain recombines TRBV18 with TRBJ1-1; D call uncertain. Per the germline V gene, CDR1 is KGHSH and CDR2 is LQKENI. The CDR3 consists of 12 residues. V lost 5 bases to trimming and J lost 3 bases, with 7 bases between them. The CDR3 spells CASSFGDTEAFF. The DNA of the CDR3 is TGTGCCAGCTCATTCGGAGACACTGAAGCTTTCTTT.

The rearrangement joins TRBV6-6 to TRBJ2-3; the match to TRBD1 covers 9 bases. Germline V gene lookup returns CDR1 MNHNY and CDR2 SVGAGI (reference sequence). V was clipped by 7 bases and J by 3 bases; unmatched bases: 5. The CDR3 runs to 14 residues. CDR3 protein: CASTDRGVTDTQYF. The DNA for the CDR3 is TGTGCCAGCACTGACAGGGGGGTAACAGATACGCAGTATTTT.

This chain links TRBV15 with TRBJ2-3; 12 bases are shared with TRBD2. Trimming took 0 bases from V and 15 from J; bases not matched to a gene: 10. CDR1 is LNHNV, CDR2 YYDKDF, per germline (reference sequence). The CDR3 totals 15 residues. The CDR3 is CATSRDLTSGSRKYF. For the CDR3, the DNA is TGTGCCACCAGCAGAGATTTGACTAGCGGGAGTCGAAAATATTTT.

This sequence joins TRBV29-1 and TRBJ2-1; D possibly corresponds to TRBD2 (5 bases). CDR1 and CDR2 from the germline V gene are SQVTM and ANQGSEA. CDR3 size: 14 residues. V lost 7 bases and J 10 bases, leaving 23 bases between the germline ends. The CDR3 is CSATGSSSRGEQFF. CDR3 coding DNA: TGCAGCGCCACGGGAAGCTCAAGCCGAGGGGAGCAGTTCTTC.

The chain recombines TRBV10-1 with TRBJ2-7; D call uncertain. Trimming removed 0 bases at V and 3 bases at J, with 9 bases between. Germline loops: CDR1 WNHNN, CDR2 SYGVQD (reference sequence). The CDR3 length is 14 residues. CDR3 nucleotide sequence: TGCGCCAGCAGTGAGTCGGACCAGGTCTACGAGCAGTACTTC. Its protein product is CASSESDQVYEQYF.

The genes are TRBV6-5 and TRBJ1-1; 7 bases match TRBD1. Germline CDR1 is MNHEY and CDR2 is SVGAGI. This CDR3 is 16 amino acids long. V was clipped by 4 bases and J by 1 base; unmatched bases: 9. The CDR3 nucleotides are TGTGCCAGCAGTTCCCCTTCAGACAGGGCGAACACTGAAGCTTTCTTT. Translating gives CASSSPSDRANTEAFF.

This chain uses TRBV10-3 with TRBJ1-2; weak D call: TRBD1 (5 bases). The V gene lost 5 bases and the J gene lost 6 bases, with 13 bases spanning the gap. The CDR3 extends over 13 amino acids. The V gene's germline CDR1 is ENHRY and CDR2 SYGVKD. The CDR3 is CAISSTVRDGYTF. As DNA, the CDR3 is TGTGCCATCAGTTCGACAGTAAGGGATGGCTACACCTTC.

CDR3 protein: CASSLGGGGEKLFF. In DNA, the CDR3 is TGCGCCAGCAGCTTGGGAGGGGGCGGTGAAAAACTGTTTTTT. The chain couples TRBV5-1 to TRBJ1-4; 7 positions agree with TRBD1. CDR1 and CDR2 from the germline V gene are SGHRS and YFSETQ. Trimming cost V 0 bases and J 7 bases; bases outside gene matches: 3. CDR3 length: 14 residues.

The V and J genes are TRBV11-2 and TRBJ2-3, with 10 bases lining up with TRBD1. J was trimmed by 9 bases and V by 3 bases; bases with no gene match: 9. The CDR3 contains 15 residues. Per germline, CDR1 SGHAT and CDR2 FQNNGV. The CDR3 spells CASSFGTGASSTQYF. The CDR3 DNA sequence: TGTGCCAGCAGCTTCGGGACAGGGGCAAGTAGCACGCAGTATTTT.

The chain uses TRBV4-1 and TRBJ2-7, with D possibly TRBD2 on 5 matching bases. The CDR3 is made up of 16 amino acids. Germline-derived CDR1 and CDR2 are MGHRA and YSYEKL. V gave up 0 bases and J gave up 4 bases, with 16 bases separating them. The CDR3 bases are TGCGCCAGCAGCCAAGACCCTTTCCCCAAGCGGTACGAGCAGTACTTC. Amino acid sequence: CASSQDPFPKRYEQYF.

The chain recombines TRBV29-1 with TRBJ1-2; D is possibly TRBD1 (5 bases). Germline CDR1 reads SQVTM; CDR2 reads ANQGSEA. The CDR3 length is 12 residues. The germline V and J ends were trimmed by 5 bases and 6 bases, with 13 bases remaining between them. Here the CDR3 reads CSVKGRGHGYTF. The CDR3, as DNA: TGCAGCGTTAAGGGACGGGGCCATGGCTACACCTTC.

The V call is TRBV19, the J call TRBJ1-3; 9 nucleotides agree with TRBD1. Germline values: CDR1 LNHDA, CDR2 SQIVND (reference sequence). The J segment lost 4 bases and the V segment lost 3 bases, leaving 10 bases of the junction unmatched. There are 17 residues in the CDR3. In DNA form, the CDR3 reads TGTGCCAGTAGTATGGCCCCCACAGGGGGCCACGGAAACACCATATATTTT. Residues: CASSMAPTGGHGNTIYF.

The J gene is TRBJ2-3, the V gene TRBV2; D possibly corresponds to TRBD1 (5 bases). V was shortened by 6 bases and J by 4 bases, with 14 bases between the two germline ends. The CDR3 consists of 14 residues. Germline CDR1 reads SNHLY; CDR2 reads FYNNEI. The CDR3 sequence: CASSAGFISDTQYF. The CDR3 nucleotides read TGTGCCAGCAGCGCAGGGTTTATATCAGATACGCAGTATTTT.

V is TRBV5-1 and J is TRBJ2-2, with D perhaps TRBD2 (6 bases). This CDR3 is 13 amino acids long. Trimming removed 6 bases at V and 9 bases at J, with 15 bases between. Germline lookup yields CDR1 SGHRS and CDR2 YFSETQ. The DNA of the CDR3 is TGCGCCAGCACCCCGGCGGGGTCCCGGGAGCTGTTTTTT. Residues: CASTPAGSRELFF.

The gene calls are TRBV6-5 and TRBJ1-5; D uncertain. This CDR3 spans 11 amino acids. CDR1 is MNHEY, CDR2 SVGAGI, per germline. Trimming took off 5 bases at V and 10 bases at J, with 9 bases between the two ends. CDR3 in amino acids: CASSRESPQHF. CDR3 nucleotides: TGTGCCAGCAGTCGTGAGAGCCCCCAGCATTTT.

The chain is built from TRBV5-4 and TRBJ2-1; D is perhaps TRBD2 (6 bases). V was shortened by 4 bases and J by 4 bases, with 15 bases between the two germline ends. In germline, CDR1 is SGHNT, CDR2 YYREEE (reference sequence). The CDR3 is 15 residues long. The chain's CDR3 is CASSLKGTGYNEQFF. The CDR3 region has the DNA TGTGCCAGCAGCCTAAAAGGGACTGGGTACAATGAGCAGTTCTTC.

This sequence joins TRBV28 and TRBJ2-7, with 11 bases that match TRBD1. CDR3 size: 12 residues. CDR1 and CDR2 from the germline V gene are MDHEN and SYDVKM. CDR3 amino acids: CGAGQGDYEQYF. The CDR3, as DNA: TGTGGCGCGGGACAGGGGGACTACGAGCAGTACTTC.